The 30 T cell receptor beta chains reported below all come from one sample, sequenced in a study of response to subunit inactivated influenza vaccine (dated by TCRdb to the late 2010s). In light of the paper, this sample's time point label describes: 45 days after influenza vaccine administration. Receptor libraries were prepared by RT-PCR. This sample was sequenced with an Illumina HiSeq 2500. TCRdb cleaned the public reads at Q25 with fastp, built clones with MiXCR and kept in-frame beta chains. Under each unique CDR3 protein, matching rows form one entry showing the most common genes and DNA. For this sample there are fewer than 700,000 distinct CDR3 sequences; 10% to 15% appear just once. The leading ten clones occupy about 12% of the sample. Source: PBMCs from blood, taken roughly 47 days after vaccination. These receptor sequences come from a man aged 50-60 years who received an inactivated influenza vaccine. Donor details come from another sample of the same person, matched by shared clones.

This clonotype came up many times. The chain joins TRBV20-1 to TRBJ2-1, with D perhaps matching TRBD1 or TRBD2 (7 bases each). The CDR3 loop spans 15 amino acids. V lost 0 bases and J 7 bases, leaving 16 bases between the germline ends. Per germline, CDR1 DFQATT and CDR2 SNEGSKA (reference sequence). The CDR3 reads CSARDVSRGGNEQFF. The DNA for the CDR3 is TGCAGTGCTAGAGATGTGTCCAGGGGGGGGAATGAGCAGTTCTTC.

This clonotype appeared many times. The genes are TRBV2 and TRBJ2-1; 9 bases match TRBD2. Germline V gene data show CDR1 as SNHLY and CDR2 as FYNNEI. This CDR3 region has 13 residues. V trimming: 4 bases; J trimming: 7 bases; junction bases outside the gene matches: 2. The CDR3 bases are TGTGCCAGCAGTGGTCTAGCGGGAAATGAGCAGTTCTTC. Protein product: CASSGLAGNEQFF.

This clonotype was observed many times. The V and J genes are TRBV12-3 or TRBV12-4 and TRBJ2-1; 9 bases match TRBD2. V gave up 4 bases and J gave up 3 bases; unmatched junction bases: 4. The CDR3 has 15 residues. As DNA, the CDR3 is TGTGCCAGCAGTTCTCTTAGCGGGGGCTACAATGAGCAGTTCTTC. This gives the protein CASSSLSGGYNEQFF.

This chain connects TRBV4-2 to TRBJ2-2; TRBD2 is a possible D gene (5 bases). V was clipped by 0 bases and J by 0 bases, with 8 bases between them. The CDR3 is 16 residues long. From germline, CDR1 is LGHNA and CDR2 YNFKEQ. CDR3 DNA sequence: TGTGCCAGCAGCCAAGATCTCGGGGCGAACACCGGGGAGCTGTTTTTT. Its translation: CASSQDLGANTGELFF.

The chain recombines TRBV5-5 with TRBJ2-5; 10 bases match TRBD2. The CDR3 contains 17 residues. V lost 0 bases, J lost 4 bases, and 9 bases stayed unmatched. Per germline, CDR1 SGHKS and CDR2 YYEKEE (reference sequence). The DNA for the CDR3 is TGTGCCAGCAGCTTGGGCCCTAGCGGGAGAGGGGGAGAGACCCAGTACTTC. Amino acid sequence: CASSLGPSGRGGETQYF.

This clonotype has only a few counts. The rearrangement links TRBV4-2 to TRBJ2-1; TRBD1 or TRBD2 may be the D gene (5 bases each). Germline V lookup: CDR1 LGHNA, CDR2 YNFKEQ. The CDR3 has 17 amino acids. The V gene lost 1 base and the J gene lost 2 bases, with 15 bases spanning the gap. CDR3 in amino acids: CASSQAAGTNPYNEQFF. CDR3 sequence (DNA): TGTGCCAGCAGCCAAGCGGCAGGGACCAATCCCTACAATGAGCAGTTCTTC.

The genes are TRBV7-2 and TRBJ2-4; D might be TRBD1 (5 bases). CDR3 length: 14 residues. Trimming pared 2 bases from V and 5 bases from J, leaving 10 bases between. Germline V lookup: CDR1 SGHTA, CDR2 FQGNSA. CDR3 sequence: CASSLSIGENIQYF. CDR3 DNA sequence: TGTGCCAGCAGCTTATCAATAGGGGAAAACATTCAGTACTTC.

The rearrangement uses TRBV21-1 and TRBJ1-1; no DNA check was done on the table's D call, TRBD1. TRBV21-1 corresponds to a pseudogene. This CDR3 contains 14 residues. CDR3 nucleotide sequence: TGTGCCAGCAGAGAGAAGACAGGGGACACTGAAGCTTTCTTT. This codes for CASREKTGDTEAFF.

The sample holds a few counts of this clonotype. The V gene is TRBV6-1, the J gene TRBJ2-5; either TRBD1 or TRBD2 may fit D (5 bases each). The CDR3 is 16 amino acids. V was pared by 2 bases and J by 7 bases, with 20 bases between. Per germline, CDR1 MNHNS and CDR2 SASEGT. The DNA for the CDR3 is TGTGCCAGCAGTGAAAGAGGGACCCTACTGAAGGGGACCCAGTACTTC. It is translated as CASSERGTLLKGTQYF.

This clonotype occurred a few times. The chain couples TRBV20-1 to TRBJ2-2; D possibly corresponds to TRBD1 (5 bases). The CDR3 extends over 14 amino acids. From germline, CDR1 is DFQATT and CDR2 SNEGSKA (reference sequence). V was shortened by 1 base and J by 0 bases, with 6 bases between the two germline ends. CDR3 in DNA: TGCAGTGCTAGAGGACAGCCGAACACCGGGGAGCTGTTTTTT. Translation gives CSARGQPNTGELFF.

This clonotype was seen at least ten times. The rearrangement uses TRBV7-9 and TRBJ1-1, with unresolved D. CDR1 and CDR2 from the germline V gene are SEHNR and FQNEAQ (reference sequence). The CDR3 sequence is 12 residues long. V was pared by 5 bases and J by 4 bases, with 8 bases between. The CDR3 sequence: CASSESGTEAFF. CDR3 in DNA: TGTGCCAGCAGCGAGAGTGGCACTGAAGCTTTCTTT.

This clonotype has just a few counts. The chain employs TRBV7-2 and TRBJ2-1; D remains unclear. From germline, CDR1 is SGHTA and CDR2 FQGNSA. Trimming pared 1 base from V and 11 bases from J, leaving 6 bases between. This CDR3 comprises 11 residues. For the CDR3, the DNA is TGTGCCAGCAGCTTAGGCGACAAGCAGTTCTTC. Its protein is CASSLGDKQFF. Looking up the rest from reference TRBV7-2 and TRBJ2-1 gives the full variable domain: GAGVSQSPSNKVTEKGKDVELRCDPISGHTALYWYRQSLGQGLEFLIYFQGNSAPDKSGLPSDRFSAERTGGSVSTLTIQRTQQEDSAVYLCASSLGDKQFFGPGTRLTVL.

This clonotype was detected many times. This chain joins TRBV7-9 and TRBJ2-7, with a weak D call TRBD1 (6 bases). The length of the CDR3 is 14 residues. Germline V gene sequence: CDR1 SEHNR, CDR2 FQNEAQ (reference sequence). The V and J ends lost 2 bases and 2 bases respectively, with 10 bases between them. The DNA of the CDR3 is TGTGCCAGCAGCTTATCCGGACAGCCCTACGAGCAGTACTTC. It translates to CASSLSGQPYEQYF.

In regard to this clonotype: Germline and junction disagree at one end, which may indicate a read error. The V and J genes are TRBV7-2 and TRBJ2-1; D might be TRBD2 (5 bases). Germline loops: CDR1 SGHTA, CDR2 FQGNSA. CDR3 length: 12 amino acids. In DNA, the CDR3 is TGTGCCAGCAGCTTATACGGGGTCCAATGGGGCTTC. Translation: CASSLYGVQWGF. Using reference TRBV7-2 and TRBJ2-1 for the parts outside the CDR3, the full variable domain is GAGVSQSPSNKVTEKGKDVELRCDPISGHTALYWYRQSLGQGLEFLIYFQGNSAPDKSGLPSDRFSAERTGGSVSTLTIQRTQQEDSAVYLCASSLYGVQWGFGPGTRLTVL.

The chain uses TRBV18 and TRBJ2-3; D possibly corresponds to TRBD1 (5 bases). V was trimmed by 1 base and J by 3 bases, leaving 11 bases between them. CDR3 size: 15 residues. CDR1 KGHSH and CDR2 LQKENI come from the germline V gene. For the CDR3, the DNA is TGTGCCAGCTCACCACGGGGCCCGAATACAGATACGCAGTATTTT. Its protein is CASSPRGPNTDTQYF.

In this sample, this clonotype turned up a few times. The chain employs TRBV4-3 and TRBJ1-6; no clear D gene. V lost 0 bases and J lost 10, with 10 bases in between. Germline lookup yields CDR1 LGHNA and CDR2 YSLEER. The CDR3 has 14 amino acids. CDR3 in amino acids: CASSQEVSRSPLHF. CDR3 in DNA: TGCGCCAGCAGCCAAGAGGTCTCGAGGTCACCCCTCCACTTT.

This clonotype was found many times. V and J are TRBV7-9 and TRBJ2-2; 8 nucleotides agree with TRBD2. Germline V gene data show CDR1 as SEHNR and CDR2 as FQNEAQ (reference sequence). The CDR3 loop spans 16 amino acids. After removal of 2 bases from V and 1 base from J, the junction contained 3 bases not matched to a gene. CDR3 bases: TGTGCCAGCAGCTTAAGCGGGGGCCTGAACACCGGGGAGCTGTTTTTT. Translation: CASSLSGGLNTGELFF.

This chain links TRBV7-3 with TRBJ1-6; D call uncertain. Germline CDR1 and CDR2: SGHTA and FQGTGA. This CDR3 spans 15 amino acids. Trimming removed 2 bases from V and 7 bases from J, with 12 bases in between. CDR3 protein: CASSLVGDANSPLHF. As DNA, the CDR3 is TGTGCCAGCAGCTTAGTGGGAGATGCGAATTCACCCCTCCACTTT.

This clonotype was counted only a few times. This sequence joins TRBV12-3 or TRBV12-4 and TRBJ2-5, with a weak D call TRBD1 (5 bases). CDR3 length: 12 residues. The ends were cut back, 5 bases at V and 4 bases at J, with 8 bases in the middle. For the CDR3, the DNA is TGTGCCAGCAGTAAGGGGTTAGAGACCCAGTACTTC. Its protein product is CASSKGLETQYF.

This clonotype has just a few counts. This rearrangement joins TRBV28 to TRBJ2-7; D might be TRBD1 or TRBD2, each matching 5 bases. V gave up 5 bases and J gave up 6 bases, with 17 bases separating them. The germline CDR1 and CDR2 sequences are MDHEN and SYDVKM. The CDR3 spans 14 residues. CDR3 nucleotides: TGTGCCAGCAGTCGCCGGGACCATCGCTTCGAGCAGTACTTC. As protein: CASSRRDHRFEQYF.

CDR3 nucleotide sequence: TGTGCCAGCAGCTTGAGAGCGGGAGATCGAGAGACCCAGTACTTC. It yields the protein CASSLRAGDRETQYF. The chain couples TRBV5-4 to TRBJ2-5; 8 positions match TRBD2. Germline trimming cut 1 base from V and 4 bases from J; bases unmatched to any gene: 6. The germline V gene encodes CDR1 SGHNT and CDR2 YYREEE (reference sequence). The CDR3 runs to 15 residues.

This clonotype was found a few times. This chain links TRBV11-2 with TRBJ1-5, with TRBD1 as a possible D gene (5 bases). The CDR3 consists of 18 residues. The V end lost 2 bases, the J end lost 1 base, and 18 bases lay between the germline ends. Germline V gene lookup returns CDR1 SGHAT and CDR2 FQNNGV. The CDR3 region is CASSLTGTVTGSNQPQHF. Here the CDR3 DNA reads TGTGCCAGCAGCTTAACCGGGACCGTCACGGGGAGCAATCAGCCCCAGCATTTT. Together with reference TRBV11-2 and TRBJ1-5, the CDR3 gives the full variable domain: EAGVAQSPRYKIIEKRQSVAFWCNPISGHATLYWYQQILGQGPKLLIQFQNNGVVDDSQLPKDRFSAERLKGVDSTLKIQPAKLEDSAVYLCASSLTGTVTGSNQPQHFGDGTRLSIL.

This clonotype was detected a few times. The chain joins TRBV6-1 to TRBJ2-5, with TRBD2 matching 7 bases. Losses at the gene ends were 6 bases for V and 4 bases for J; bases not matched to a gene: 11. The CDR3 extends over 15 amino acids. CDR1 is MNHNS and CDR2 is SASEGT in the germline V gene. CDR3 coding DNA: TGTGCCAGCAGCCAACTCCAGGCGGGAGTAGAGACCCAGTACTTC. Translated: CASSQLQAGVETQYF.

The chain recombines TRBV5-1 with TRBJ2-5; D is unclear. V was trimmed by 4 bases and J by 3 bases, leaving 13 bases between them. This CDR3 is 14 amino acids long. Germline V gene data show CDR1 as SGHRS and CDR2 as YFSETQ. For the CDR3, the DNA is TGCGCCAGCAGCCCTTTGGCTAGTGAAGAGACCCAGTACTTC. This encodes CASSPLASEETQYF.

This clonotype was recorded at least ten times. The chain has TRBV2 and TRBJ2-2, with D perhaps matching TRBD1 (5 bases). The CDR3 runs to 14 residues. The V gene's germline CDR1 is SNHLY and CDR2 FYNNEI. V shed 5 bases and J shed 1 base, with 8 bases lying between them. CDR3 nucleotide sequence: TGTGCCAGCAGTCCGACAGTGAACACCGGGGAGCTGTTTTTT. Its translation is CASSPTVNTGELFF.

J is TRBJ1-4 and V is TRBV20-1; D call uncertain. Trimming pared 0 bases from V and 5 bases from J, leaving 10 bases between. The length of the CDR3 is 14 residues. In germline, CDR1 is DFQATT, CDR2 SNEGSKA (reference sequence). The DNA of the CDR3 is TGCAGTGCTAGAGATCCGGCTGAGAATGAAAAACTGTTTTTT. Amino acid sequence: CSARDPAENEKLFF.

In this sample, this clonotype turned up a few times. V gene TRBV29-1 combines with J gene TRBJ1-6; maybe TRBD1 (6 bases). The CDR3 is made up of 15 amino acids. V was pared by 6 bases and J by 3 bases, with 15 bases between. The germline gives CDR1 SQVTM, CDR2 ANQGSEA. DNA of the CDR3: TGCAGCGTCCAGGACAGTCCAGGCTATAATTCACCCCTCCACTTT. This encodes CSVQDSPGYNSPLHF.

This clonotype was seen repeatedly, ten times or more. The chain uses TRBV3-1 and TRBJ2-7; D ambiguous. With 2 bases removed from V and 1 base from J, the gap between germline ends came to 9 bases. This CDR3 region has 14 residues. Germline assignment: CDR1 LGHDT and CDR2 YNNKEL (reference sequence). This CDR3 is CASSQRSQSYEQYF. The CDR3 bases are TGTGCCAGCAGCCAAAGGAGTCAGTCCTACGAGCAGTACTTC.

The table lists this clonotype with many counts. The chain uses TRBV12-3 or TRBV12-4 and TRBJ2-5; TRBD2 matches at 8 bases. V shed 3 bases and J 3 bases; nucleotides not matched to a gene: 9. CDR3 length equals 16 residues. CDR3 nucleotide sequence: TGTGCCAGCAGTTTGGATCGGGCGGGGGGCAAAGAGACCCAGTACTTC. Translated: CASSLDRAGGKETQYF.

The chain combines TRBV15 with TRBJ2-3; TRBD1 agrees at 7 bases. In germline, CDR1 is LNHNV, CDR2 YYDKDF (reference sequence). J gave up 1 base and V 0 bases, and 4 bases lay outside the gene matches. This CDR3 has 16 amino acids. CDR3 protein: CATSRDIDRGTDTQYF. DNA of the CDR3: TGTGCCACCAGCAGAGATATCGACAGGGGCACAGATACGCAGTATTTT.